This TCR beta chain emerged from a study of prognosis after radiotherapy for stage I lung cancer. The study's findings and limits: Clone counts measured for unique TCRs fell after stereotactic body radiation therapy, median about 10,000 versus 6,900.

The CDR3 consists of 14 residues. From germline, CDR1 is PRHDT and CDR2 FYEKMQ (reference sequence). Amplification of TCR beta CDR3 from genomic DNA used two-round multiplex PCR. For every TRBV and TRBJ gene, a specific primer was used in first-round PCR. Using its own MiXCR run on the multiplex PCR reads, TCRdb lists one record per CDR3 protein. The repertoire holds about 35,000 distinct CDR3 sequences, with less than 35% as singletons. This clonotype occurred a few times. The antigen is undetermined. A much larger clone differs from this one at a single base, so this may be a read error. The specimen comprised PBMCs, sampled before or after stereotactic body radiation therapy (not recorded which). This rearrangement joins TRBV13 to TRBJ1-2; possible D gene TRBD1, 5 bases. The clonotype comes from a donor over 45 with non-small cell lung cancer. CDR3 DNA sequence: TGCGCCAGCAGCCCCACGACAGTGGACTATGGCTACACCTTC. Protein product: CASSPTTVDYGYTF.